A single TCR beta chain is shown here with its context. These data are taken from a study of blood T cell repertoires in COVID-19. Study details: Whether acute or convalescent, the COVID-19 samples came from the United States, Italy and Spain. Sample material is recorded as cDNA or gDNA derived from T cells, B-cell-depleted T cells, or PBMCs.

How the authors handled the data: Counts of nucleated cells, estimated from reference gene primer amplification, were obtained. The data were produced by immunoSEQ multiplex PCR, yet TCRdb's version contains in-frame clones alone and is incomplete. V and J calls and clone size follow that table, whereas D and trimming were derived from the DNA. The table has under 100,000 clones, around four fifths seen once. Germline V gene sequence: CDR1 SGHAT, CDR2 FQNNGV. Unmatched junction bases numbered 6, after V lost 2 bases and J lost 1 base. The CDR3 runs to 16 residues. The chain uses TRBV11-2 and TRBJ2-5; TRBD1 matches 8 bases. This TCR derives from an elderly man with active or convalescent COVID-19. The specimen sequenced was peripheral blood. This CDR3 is CASSLQGALSQETQYF. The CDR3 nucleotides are TGTGCCAGCAGCTTACAGGGGGCATTGTCCCAAGAGACCCAGTACTTC. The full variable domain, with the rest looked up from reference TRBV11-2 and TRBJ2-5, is EAGVAQSPRYKIIEKRQSVAFWCNPISGHATLYWYQQILGQGPKLLIQFQNNGVVDDSQLPKDRFSAERLKGVDSTLKIQPAKLEDSAVYLCASSLQGALSQETQYFGPGTRLLVL.